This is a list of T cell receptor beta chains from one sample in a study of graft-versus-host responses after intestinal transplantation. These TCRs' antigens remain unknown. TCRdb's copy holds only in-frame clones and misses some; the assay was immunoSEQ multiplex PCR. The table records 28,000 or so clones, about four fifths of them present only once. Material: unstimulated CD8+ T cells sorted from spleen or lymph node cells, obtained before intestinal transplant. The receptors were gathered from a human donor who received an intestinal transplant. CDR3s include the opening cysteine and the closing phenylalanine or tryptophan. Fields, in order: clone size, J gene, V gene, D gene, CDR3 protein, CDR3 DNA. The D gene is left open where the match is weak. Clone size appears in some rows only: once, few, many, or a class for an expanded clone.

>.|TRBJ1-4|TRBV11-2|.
CASSTKQGEKLFF
TGTGCCAGCAGCACAAAACAGGGCGAAAAACTGTTTTTT
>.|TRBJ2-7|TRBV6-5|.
CASSYGAYRTYEQYF
TGTGCCAGCAGTTACGGAGCTTATCGTACCTACGAGCAGTACTTC
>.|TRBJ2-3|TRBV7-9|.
CASSLSRGKEYTQYF
TGTGCCAGCAGCTTATCGCGGGGCAAAGAGTATACGCAGTATTTT
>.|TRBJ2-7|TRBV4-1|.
CASSQVFGVGEQYF
TGCGCCAGCAGCCAGGTTTTCGGGGTTGGCGAGCAGTACTTC
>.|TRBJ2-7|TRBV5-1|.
CASSLARDYEQYF
TGCGCCAGCAGCTTGGCCCGCGACTACGAGCAGTACTTC
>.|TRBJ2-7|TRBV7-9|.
CASSYGQGTYEQYF
TGTGCCAGCAGCTACGGCCAGGGGACGTACGAGCAGTACTTC
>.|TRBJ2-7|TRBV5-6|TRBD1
CASSLVGAGGAYEQYF
TGTGCCAGCAGCTTGGTGGGGGCAGGGGGCGCATACGAGCAGTACTTC
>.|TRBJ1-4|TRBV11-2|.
CASSFWGGPATNEKLFF
TGTGCCAGCAGCTTTTGGGGGGGCCCTGCAACTAATGAAAAACTGTTTTTT
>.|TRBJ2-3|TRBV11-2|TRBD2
CASSQLAGVGDTQYF
TGTGCCAGCAGTCAACTAGCGGGAGTGGGGGATACGCAGTATTTT
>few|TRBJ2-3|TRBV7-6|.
CASRPGSGDTQYF
TGTGCCAGCAGACCAGGTTCTGGAGATACGCAGTATTTT
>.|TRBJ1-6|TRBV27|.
CASSRSYNSPLHF
TGTGCCAGCAGCCGCTCCTATAATTCACCCCTCCACTTT
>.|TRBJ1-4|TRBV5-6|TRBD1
CASSLGRGNEKLFF
TGTGCCAGCAGCCTGGGCAGGGGGAATGAAAAACTGTTTTTT
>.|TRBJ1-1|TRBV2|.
CASSEIFGDLAEAFF
TGTGCCAGCAGTGAGATCTTTGGTGATTTAGCTGAAGCTTTCTTT